The entry below gives a single T cell receptor (beta chain) sequence along with its context. As yet, its antigen is unknown. CDR3 length equals 15 residues. Germline CDR1 reads MNHEY; CDR2 reads SMNVEV (reference sequence). The junction had 14 bases not matched to a gene; V was cut back by 6 bases and J by 7 bases. The study ran its PCR with 60 Vbeta and 13 Jbeta primers. Measured with immunoSEQ multiplex PCR; TCRdb has only the in-frame clones, and not every one. The sample lists 75,000 to 80,000 clones, about 75% occurring once. This sample is part of a study of cytomegalovirus exposure and HLA in healthy donors. Whole-study results and caveats: Presence/absence analyses rested on an assumption that sequencing depth was roughly uniform across donors.

The gene calls are TRBV27 and TRBJ1-2; 7 positions agree with TRBD1. This receptor was taken from a man aged 60 to 75 in good health and CMV-seropositive. Sequencing input: PBMCs. CDR3 nucleotides: TGTGCCAGCAGGACAGAGGGGGCCACGAGGGGTGGCTACACCTTC. Residues: CASRTEGATRGGYTF.